These 24 T cell receptor beta chains were all obtained from the same sample, sequenced in a study of response to subunit inactivated influenza vaccine. In TCRdb, the RT-PCR reads were re-called with MiXCR into one record per CDR3 protein. Among 550,000 to 800,000 distinct CDR3 sequences listed, approximately 14% were seen once. The specimen was PBMCs from blood, collected approximately 13 days after vaccination. The receptor source for this set is a man aged 45 to 65 who received an inactivated influenza vaccine.

The J gene is TRBJ2-7, the V gene TRBV28; no reliable D call. The CDR3 totals 14 residues. The germline V gene encodes CDR1 MDHEN and CDR2 SYDVKM. Trimming shortened V by 5 bases and J by 3 bases, and 14 bases separated the two germline ends. CDR3 protein: CASSEQTPLYEQYF. In DNA form, the CDR3 reads TGTGCCAGCAGTGAACAAACACCCCTCTACGAGCAGTACTTC.

The V gene is TRBV20-1, the J gene TRBJ2-7, with D maybe TRBD2 (6 bases). CDR1 is DFQATT, CDR2 SNEGSKA, per germline (reference sequence). This CDR3 is built from 13 residues. Trimming shortened V by 0 bases and J by 7 bases, and 13 bases separated the two germline ends. CDR3: CSARDTGTLEQYF. The CDR3 region has the DNA TGCAGTGCTAGAGATACCGGGACTCTTGAGCAGTACTTC.

This chain joins TRBV9 and TRBJ2-2, with D unclear. The CDR3 sequence is 14 residues long. Germline lookup yields CDR1 SGDLS and CDR2 YYNGEE. Trimming removed 0 bases from V and 3 bases from J, with 6 bases in between. CDR3 bases: TGTGCCAGCAGCGTAGCAGCTTACACCGGGGAGCTGTTTTTT. Protein sequence: CASSVAAYTGELFF.

This clonotype came up a few times. As DNA, the CDR3 is TGTGCCAGCAGTGAATATGGGGGATTTGGGTCACCCCTCCACTTT. Encoded protein: CASSEYGGFGSPLHF. J is TRBJ1-6 and V is TRBV25-1; perhaps TRBD1 as D (5 bases). The CDR3 spans 15 residues. Germline V gene sequence: CDR1 MGHDK, CDR2 SYGVNS. V dropped 0 bases and J dropped 10 bases, with 13 bases sitting between them.

This clonotype was detected only a few times. The chain carries TRBV5-1 and TRBJ1-6; D gene unclear. Germline values: CDR1 SGHRS, CDR2 YFSETQ. The V end was cut by 5 bases, the J end by 6 bases, with 9 bases between. The CDR3 length is 13 residues. Here the CDR3 reads CASSQDPNSPLHF. The CDR3, as DNA: TGCGCCAGCAGTCAGGACCCTAATTCACCCCTCCACTTT.

This sequence joins TRBV20-1 and TRBJ2-3; perhaps TRBD1 as D (6 bases). This CDR3 has 14 residues. CDR1 is DFQATT, CDR2 SNEGSKA, per germline (reference sequence). Trimming left V 1 base short and J 2 bases short, with 10 bases between. The CDR3 nucleotides read TGCAGTGCTAGAGTGGGGGCGCCCACAGATACGCAGTATTTT. Its translation: CSARVGAPTDTQYF.

This clonotype was observed a handful of times. The gene calls are TRBV14 and TRBJ2-2, with D maybe TRBD2 (5 bases). The CDR3 is 16 amino acids. The germline V gene encodes CDR1 SGHDN and CDR2 FVKESK. The V end lost 0 bases, the J end lost 2 bases, and 10 bases lay between the germline ends. The CDR3 reads CASSQDRGLNTGELFF. In DNA, the CDR3 is TGTGCCAGCAGCCAAGATCGAGGGTTAAACACCGGGGAGCTGTTTTTT.

This chain uses TRBV20-1 with TRBJ2-3; 7 bases match TRBD2. The V and J ends lost 6 bases and 5 bases, in that order; junction bases with no gene match: 11. The CDR3 spans 14 residues. Germline V gene lookup returns CDR1 DFQATT and CDR2 SNEGSKA (reference sequence). The DNA of the CDR3 is TGCAGTGCAAGACTAGCTGGCAGTCGAGATACGCAGTATTTT. Protein product: CSARLAGSRDTQYF.

This chain joins TRBV18 and TRBJ1-1, with a weak D call TRBD1 (5 bases). This CDR3 contains 15 residues. Trimming stripped 9 bases from V and 0 bases from J, with 17 bases between. Germline V lookup: CDR1 KGHSH, CDR2 LQKENI. Here the CDR3 DNA reads TGTGCCAGTCAACCCGGGGGAAATCTGAACACTGAAGCTTTCTTT. Translated: CASQPGGNLNTEAFF.

The chain carries TRBV10-3 and TRBJ2-7; 10 nucleotides line up with TRBD2. CDR3 length equals 16 residues. The junction had 5 bases not matched to a gene; V was cut back by 0 bases and J by 3 bases. CDR1 is ENHRY and CDR2 is SYGVKD in the germline V gene. CDR3 in DNA: TGTGCCATCAGTGAGTCGGCGGGACTAGCGTTCTACGAGCAGTACTTC. As protein: CAISESAGLAFYEQYF.

In this sample, this clonotype turned up many times. The rearrangement uses TRBV4-2 and TRBJ2-7; 7 nucleotides match TRBD1. The germline V gene has CDR1 LGHNA and CDR2 YNFKEQ. The CDR3 consists of 15 residues. V was pared by 2 bases and J by 7 bases, with 11 bases of the junction left unmatched. The CDR3 protein is CASSQFPGQAREQYF. The CDR3 DNA reads as TGTGCCAGCAGCCAATTTCCCGGACAGGCCCGTGAGCAGTACTTC.

This chain joins TRBV5-4 and TRBJ2-7; 9 bases fit TRBD1. CDR3 length equals 14 residues. Looked up from germline, CDR1 is SGHNT and CDR2 is YYREEE (reference sequence). V dropped 4 bases and J dropped 7; count of bases not matched to a gene: 9. The CDR3 DNA sequence: TGTGCCAGCAGCCCCTGGACAGGGGAAAGGGAGCAGTACTTC. Translation: CASSPWTGEREQYF.

V is TRBV12-3 or TRBV12-4 and J is TRBJ2-5; D gene unclear. The length of the CDR3 is 13 residues. Trimming pared 3 bases from V and 5 bases from J, leaving 10 bases between. The CDR3, as DNA: TGTGCCAGCAGTTTTCTGGCGGTTGAGACCCAGTACTTC. Translating gives CASSFLAVETQYF.

There are many counts of this clonotype. V gene TRBV5-8 combines with J gene TRBJ2-5, with D possibly being TRBD2 (5 bases). V was pared by 0 bases and J by 2 bases, with 8 bases between. Germline V gene data show CDR1 as SGHTS and CDR2 as YDEGEE. CDR3 length: 14 amino acids. As DNA, the CDR3 is TGTGCCAGCAGCTTGGAACCGGGGCAAGAGACCCAGTACTTC. Its translation: CASSLEPGQETQYF.

This clonotype was detected only a few times. The chain recombines TRBV20-1 with TRBJ1-5, with D perhaps matching TRBD1 (6 bases). The CDR3 runs 13 residues. In germline, CDR1 is DFQATT, CDR2 SNEGSKA (reference sequence). V dropped 6 bases and J dropped 2 bases, with 11 bases sitting between them. CDR3: CSAYPGGNQPQHF. The CDR3 bases are TGCAGTGCGTATCCAGGGGGCAATCAGCCCCAGCATTTT.

The rearrangement joins TRBV12-3 or TRBV12-4 to TRBJ2-1; D is unclear. With 3 bases removed from V and 8 bases from J, the gap between germline ends came to 11 bases. CDR3 length: 13 amino acids. The CDR3 reads CASSLRVFDEQFF. CDR3 in DNA: TGTGCCAGCAGTTTGAGAGTCTTCGATGAGCAGTTCTTC.

This clonotype has ten or more counts. The chain is built from TRBV27 and TRBJ2-3, with 7 bases aligning to TRBD2. Per the germline V gene, CDR1 is MNHEY and CDR2 is SMNVEV (reference sequence). This CDR3 is 16 amino acids long. The V segment lost 3 bases and the J segment 3 bases; nucleotides outside the gene matches: 9. DNA for the CDR3: TGTGCCAGCAGTTTGACTAGCAGGCAATTTACAGATACGCAGTATTTT. Its protein product is CASSLTSRQFTDTQYF.

This clonotype appeared a few times. This chain connects TRBV4-2 to TRBJ1-4, with D uncertain. CDR3 length: 16 residues. Deletions cut 0 bases from V and 5 bases from J, with 13 bases between. The germline V gene has CDR1 LGHNA and CDR2 YNFKEQ. The CDR3 is CASSQDPTPGNEKLFF. The CDR3 DNA sequence: TGTGCCAGCAGCCAAGATCCCACCCCGGGGAATGAAAAACTGTTTTTT.

This clonotype was observed a handful of times. The CDR3 DNA follows: TGTGCCATCAGTCCCAGGGGAGGACAGAATAATTCACCCCTCCACTTT. This gives the protein CAISPRGGQNNSPLHF. This chain uses TRBV10-3 with TRBJ1-6; weak D call: TRBD1 (6 bases). CDR1 is ENHRY, CDR2 SYGVKD, per germline. This CDR3 contains 16 residues. The ends were cut back, 5 bases at V and 5 bases at J, with 16 bases in the middle.

This clonotype was detected only a few times. The chain is built from TRBV5-5 and TRBJ2-5; tentative D call: TRBD2 (6 bases). Looked up from germline, CDR1 is SGHKS and CDR2 is YYEKEE (reference sequence). The length of the CDR3 is 15 residues. Trimming took 4 bases from V and 2 from J, leaving 15 bases between them. The DNA for the CDR3 is TGTGCCAGCAGCCTGGGACGGGGGTTTCAAGAGACCCAGTACTTC. This sequence encodes CASSLGRGFQETQYF.

J is TRBJ2-7 and V is TRBV11-2; no reliable D call. Trimming pared 1 base from V and 5 bases from J, leaving 9 bases between. Germline V gene lookup returns CDR1 SGHAT and CDR2 FQNNGV. The CDR3 runs 13 residues. The CDR3 here is CASSLVWVHEQYF. DNA for the CDR3: TGTGCCAGCAGCTTAGTTTGGGTTCACGAGCAGTACTTC.

In this sample, this clonotype turned up a few times. This chain joins TRBV15 and TRBJ1-5; no clear D. Germline V gene sequence: CDR1 LNHNV, CDR2 YYDKDF (reference sequence). The CDR3 runs to 14 residues. V dropped 1 base and J dropped 7 bases, with 11 bases sitting between them. CDR3 coding DNA: TGTGCCACCAGCAGAGGCGCAGGCACCCAGCCCCAGCATTTT. Amino acids: CATSRGAGTQPQHF.

This clonotype occurred a few times. This rearrangement joins TRBV9 to TRBJ2-7, with D tentatively TRBD2 (5 bases). Germline V gives CDR1 SGDLS, CDR2 YYNGEE. Trimming removed 0 bases at V and 5 bases at J, with 6 bases between. The CDR3 length is 12 residues. In nucleotides, the CDR3 is TGTGCCAGCAGCGTAGGGGGAGACGAGCAGTACTTC. It specifies CASSVGGDEQYF.

A remark on this clonotype: Compared with germline, one end of the junction differs, possibly owing to a read error. This chain's CDR3 is CASSPDRAADMQYF. Here the CDR3 DNA reads TGTGCCAGCAGCCCCGACAGGGCCGCAGATATGCAGTATTTT. The chain recombines TRBV7-7 with TRBJ2-3; 7 bases match TRBD1. This CDR3 comprises 14 residues. The germline V gene encodes CDR1 SSHAT and CDR2 FNYEAQ (reference sequence).